This passage covers 21 T cell receptor beta chains from one sample sequenced in a study of T cell responses to AZD1222 COVID-19 vaccine. The table came from immunoSEQ multiplex PCR; TCRdb's copy has only in-frame clones and leaves some out. Found here are about 76,000 clones, more than 75% of them singletons; the top ten hold 4% to 5%. The source was peripheral blood, collected on day 0 of AZD1222 vaccination. The receptors were sampled from an adult in good health.

The chain is built from TRBV19 and TRBJ2-1; D might be TRBD2 (5 bases). V was shortened by 5 bases and J by 7 bases, with 18 bases between the two germline ends. The germline V gene has CDR1 LNHDA and CDR2 SQIVND (reference sequence). The CDR3 is 15 amino acids. The CDR3 sequence: CASSHPGSNTNEQFF. The CDR3 bases are TGTGCCAGTAGTCATCCGGGATCCAATACAAATGAGCAGTTCTTC. Full variable domain (rest looked up from reference TRBV19 and TRBJ2-1): DGGITQSPKYLFRKEGQNVTLSCEQNLNHDAMYWYRQDPGQGLRLIYYSQIVNDFQKGDIAEGYSVSREKKESFPLTVTSAQKNPTAFYLCASSHPGSNTNEQFFGPGTRLTVL.

This sequence joins TRBV7-2 and TRBJ2-7; TRBD1 might be the D (5 bases). The germline CDR1 and CDR2 sequences are SGHTA and FQGNSA. Deletions cut 5 bases from V and 6 bases from J, with 14 bases between. CDR3 length: 13 amino acids. CDR3 coding DNA: TGTGCCAGCAGCGGTCAGGGTATGGCCGAGCAGTACTTC. Residues: CASSGQGMAEQYF.

This chain links TRBV25-1 with TRBJ2-7; a possible D gene is TRBD2 (5 bases). Germline lookup yields CDR1 MGHDK and CDR2 SYGVNS. V was shortened by 10 bases and J by 3 bases, with 10 bases between the two germline ends. The CDR3 covers 11 residues. CDR3 sequence (DNA): TGTGCCACCAGAGGGTACTACGAGCAGTACTTC. Amino acid sequence: CATRGYYEQYF.

The CDR3 DNA reads TGTGCCAGCAGTGAAGTGGGCGCTGATGGCTACACCTTC. It specifies CASSEVGADGYTF. This rearrangement joins TRBV6-1 to TRBJ1-2; D remains unclear. The CDR3 extends over 13 amino acids. The germline V gene encodes CDR1 MNHNS and CDR2 SASEGT. With 1 base removed from V and 6 bases from J, the gap between germline ends came to 9 bases.

The V gene is TRBV6-5, the J gene TRBJ1-2, with TRBD1 as a possible D gene (6 bases). This CDR3 has 13 amino acids. Trimming removed 0 bases from V and 6 bases from J, with 8 bases in between. From germline, CDR1 is MNHEY and CDR2 SVGAGI. The CDR3 DNA is TGTGCCAGCAGTTACTCGAGACAGGATGGCTACACCTTC. This sequence encodes CASSYSRQDGYTF.

This clone has just a few counts. In DNA form, the CDR3 reads TGTGCCAGCAGTTACCTCTCCGGCTCTGGAAACACCATATATTTT. This encodes CASSYLSGSGNTIYF. V and J are TRBV6-5 and TRBJ1-3; D not certain. Germline values: CDR1 MNHEY, CDR2 SVGAGI. CDR3 size: 15 residues. Trimming took off 2 bases at V and 0 bases at J, with 8 bases between the two ends.

V and J are TRBV11-3 and TRBJ2-2, with D perhaps matching TRBD2 (6 bases). Trimming removed 4 bases at V and 2 bases at J, with 17 bases between. The germline V gene has CDR1 SGHNT and CDR2 YENEEA. This CDR3 has 17 amino acids. The chain's CDR3 is CASSSPRGAGNTGELFF. Written as DNA, the CDR3 is TGTGCCAGCAGCTCCCCCCGCGGAGCGGGCAACACCGGGGAGCTGTTTTTT. Complete variable domain (other parts from reference TRBV11-3 and TRBJ2-2): EAGVVQSPRYKIIEKKQPVAFWCNPISGHNTLYWYLQNLGQGPELLIRYENEEAVDDSQLPKDRFSAERLKGVDSTLKIQPAELGDSAVYLCASSSPRGAGNTGELFFGEGSRLTVL.

The chain carries TRBV30 and TRBJ1-3; no reliable D call. Trimming shortened V by 0 bases and J by 1 base, and 7 bases separated the two germline ends. The CDR3 spans 14 residues. CDR1 is GTSNPN, CDR2 SVGIG, per germline (reference sequence). The CDR3, as DNA: TGTGCCTGGAGTGTCCCGCTTTCTGGAAACACCATATATTTT. Translation gives CAWSVPLSGNTIYF.

The rearrangement joins TRBV29-1 to TRBJ2-2, with D maybe TRBD1 (5 bases). CDR3 length equals 15 residues. From germline, CDR1 is SQVTM and CDR2 ANQGSEA. Trimming took off 1 base at V and 2 bases at J, with 11 bases between the two ends. CDR3 DNA: TGCAGCGTTGAAGGCCCGACAGTAAACACCGGGGAGCTGTTTTTT. This gives the protein CSVEGPTVNTGELFF.

The rearrangement uses TRBV28 and TRBJ1-2, with 9 bases that match TRBD1. This CDR3 contains 17 residues. With 10 bases clipped from V and 5 bases from J, the junction kept 20 bases outside the gene matches. Germline values: CDR1 MDHEN, CDR2 SYDVKM. CDR3 amino acids: CAINSRDRARGRYGYTF. DNA of the CDR3: TGTGCCATTAACTCCCGGGACAGGGCTCGGGGACGTTATGGCTACACCTTC.

The chain carries TRBV6-5 and TRBJ1-1; D gene uncertain. The CDR3 is 15 amino acids. Trimming left V 2 bases short and J 0 bases short, with 10 bases between. The germline gives CDR1 MNHEY, CDR2 SVGAGI. The CDR3 region is CASSYKHTMNTEAFF. The CDR3 nucleotides read TGTGCCAGCAGTTACAAACACACCATGAACACTGAAGCTTTCTTT.

The chain joins TRBV28 to TRBJ2-4, with 7 nucleotides matching TRBD2. CDR3 length: 16 residues. Trimming cost V 0 bases and J 0 bases; bases outside gene matches: 2. The germline gives CDR1 MDHEN, CDR2 SYDVKM. DNA for the CDR3: TGTGCCAGCAGTTTATGGACTAGCCTAGCCAAAAACATTCAGTACTTC. Amino acid sequence: CASSLWTSLAKNIQYF.

The rearrangement links TRBV30 to TRBJ1-5; D unresolved. CDR1 GTSNPN and CDR2 SVGIG come from the germline V gene (reference sequence). This CDR3 has 13 residues. Trimming stripped 5 bases from V and 3 bases from J, with 11 bases between. In DNA form, the CDR3 reads TGTGCCTGGGGGAGGGCGGACAATCAGCCCCAGCATTTT. Translating it yields CAWGRADNQPQHF.

The chain carries TRBV4-2 and TRBJ1-4; 10 bases are shared with TRBD1. Unmatched junction bases numbered 4, after V lost 1 base and J lost 2 bases. CDR1 is LGHNA, CDR2 YNFKEQ, per germline. CDR3 size: 17 residues. The CDR3 sequence: CASSQAGQGYTNEKLFF. The CDR3 DNA follows: TGTGCCAGCAGCCAAGCGGGACAGGGGTATACTAATGAAAAACTGTTTTTT.

The chain combines TRBV24-1 with TRBJ2-1; D might be TRBD2 (6 bases). The CDR3 runs to 15 residues. Trimming stripped 3 bases from V and 3 bases from J, with 11 bases between. The germline V gene has CDR1 KGHDR and CDR2 SFDVKD. CDR3 nucleotides: TGTGCCACCAGTGATGGGGGGTTTGACTACAATGAGCAGTTCTTC. Its translation: CATSDGGFDYNEQFF.

This sequence joins TRBV19 and TRBJ1-4; no clear D. The CDR3 sequence is 13 residues long. CDR1 and CDR2 (germline): LNHDA, SQIVND (reference sequence). The V and J ends lost 0 bases and 11 bases respectively, with 10 bases between them. This CDR3 is CASSIDQTGKLFF. In DNA form, the CDR3 reads TGTGCCAGTAGTATAGATCAAACCGGGAAACTGTTTTTT.

The chain couples TRBV6-6 to TRBJ1-2, with 8 nucleotides matching TRBD1. The CDR3 contains 13 residues. V trimming: 5 bases; J trimming: 3 bases; junction bases outside the gene matches: 2. CDR1 is MNHNY and CDR2 is SVGAGI in the germline V gene (reference sequence). Here the CDR3 DNA reads TGTGCCAGCAGTCCGGACAGGGACTATGGCTACACCTTC. The encoded protein is CASSPDRDYGYTF.

This chain connects TRBV2 to TRBJ1-4; D uncertain. This CDR3 is built from 14 residues. The V gene lost 1 base and the J gene lost 3 bases, with 6 bases spanning the gap. CDR1 and CDR2 from the germline V gene are SNHLY and FYNNEI. This chain's CDR3 is CASSEDIPNEKLFF. DNA of the CDR3: TGTGCCAGCAGTGAAGACATCCCTAATGAAAAACTGTTTTTT.

The gene calls are TRBV18 and TRBJ2-3; the D call may be TRBD1 or TRBD2 (5 bases each). V lost 3 bases, J lost 0 bases, and 10 bases lay in between. The CDR3 has 15 amino acids. Germline values: CDR1 KGHSH, CDR2 LQKENI. This CDR3 is CASSPGAGSTDTQYF. CDR3 sequence (DNA): TGTGCCAGCTCACCCGGGGCAGGGAGCACAGATACGCAGTATTTT.

The genes are TRBV2 and TRBJ1-2; 7 bases are a match to TRBD1. Per germline, CDR1 SNHLY and CDR2 FYNNEI. The CDR3 is made up of 14 amino acids. V lost 7 bases, J lost 5 bases, and 10 bases stayed unmatched. The CDR3: CASKTDRTTYGYTF. CDR3 in DNA: TGTGCCAGCAAAACGGACAGGACGACTTATGGCTACACCTTC.

The chain carries TRBV7-3 and TRBJ1-2; D remains unclear. Between the trimmed V and J ends, which lost 1 base and 3 bases, there was a span of 12 bases. CDR3 size: 15 residues. Germline V gene data show CDR1 as SGHTA and CDR2 as FQGTGA. The CDR3 bases are TGTGCCAGCAGCTTAAGCGGAGTTGACGACTATGGCTACACCTTC. Translation gives CASSLSGVDDYGYTF.